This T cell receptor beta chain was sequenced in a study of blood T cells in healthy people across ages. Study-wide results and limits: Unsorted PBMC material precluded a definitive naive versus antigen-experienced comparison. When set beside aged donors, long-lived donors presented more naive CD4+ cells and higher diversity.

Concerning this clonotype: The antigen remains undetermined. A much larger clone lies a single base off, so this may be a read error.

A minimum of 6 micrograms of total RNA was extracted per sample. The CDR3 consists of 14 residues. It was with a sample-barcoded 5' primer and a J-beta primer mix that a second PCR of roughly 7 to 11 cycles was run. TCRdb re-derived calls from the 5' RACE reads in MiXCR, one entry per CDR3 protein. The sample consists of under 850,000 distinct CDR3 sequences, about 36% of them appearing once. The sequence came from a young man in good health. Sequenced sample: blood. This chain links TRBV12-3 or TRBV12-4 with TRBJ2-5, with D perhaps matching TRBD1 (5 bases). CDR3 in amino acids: CACSVAQGRETQYF. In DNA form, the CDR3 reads TGTGCCTGCAGTGTAGCCCAGGGTAGAGAGACCCAGTACTTC.